This entry is about one TCR beta chain. Its antigen is unidentified. TCRdb's copy holds only in-frame clones and misses some; the assay was immunoSEQ multiplex PCR. The table lists roughly 64,000 clones, about nine tenths of them singletons. The data were obtained in a study of pediatric ulcerative colitis. Overall study: Six or seven patients showed pancolitis and two showed left-sided colitis.

Findings and caveats of the study: Substantially fewer templates came from a couple of patients' blood samples.

Trimming stripped 2 bases from V and 9 bases from J, with 11 bases between. This CDR3 spans 12 amino acids. Germline-derived CDR1 and CDR2 are SQVTM and ANQGSEA. The clonotype comes from a boy aged 5 to 17 with severe ulcerative colitis. Sequenced input: blood. The chain recombines TRBV29-1 with TRBJ2-1, with a possible D match to TRBD1 (5 bases). CDR3 DNA: TGCAGCGTTGAACATGGGGCGGTTGAGCAGTTCTTC. It codes for CSVEHGAVEQFF.